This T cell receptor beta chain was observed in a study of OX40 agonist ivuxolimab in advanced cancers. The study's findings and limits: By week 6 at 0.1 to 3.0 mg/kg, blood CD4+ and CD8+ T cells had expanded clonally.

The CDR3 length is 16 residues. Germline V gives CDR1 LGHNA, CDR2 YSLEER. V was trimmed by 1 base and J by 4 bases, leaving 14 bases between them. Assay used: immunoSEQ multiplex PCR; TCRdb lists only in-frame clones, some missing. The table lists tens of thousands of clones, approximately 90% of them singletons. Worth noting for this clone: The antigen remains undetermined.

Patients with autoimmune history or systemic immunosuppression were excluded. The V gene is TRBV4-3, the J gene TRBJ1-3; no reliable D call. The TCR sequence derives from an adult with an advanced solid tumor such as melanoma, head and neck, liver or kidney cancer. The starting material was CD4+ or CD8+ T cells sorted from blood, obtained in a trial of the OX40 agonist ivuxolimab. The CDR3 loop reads CASSQGPRQLGNTIYF. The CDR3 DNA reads TGCGCCAGCAGCCAAGGGCCTCGGCAGCTAGGAAACACCATATATTTT.